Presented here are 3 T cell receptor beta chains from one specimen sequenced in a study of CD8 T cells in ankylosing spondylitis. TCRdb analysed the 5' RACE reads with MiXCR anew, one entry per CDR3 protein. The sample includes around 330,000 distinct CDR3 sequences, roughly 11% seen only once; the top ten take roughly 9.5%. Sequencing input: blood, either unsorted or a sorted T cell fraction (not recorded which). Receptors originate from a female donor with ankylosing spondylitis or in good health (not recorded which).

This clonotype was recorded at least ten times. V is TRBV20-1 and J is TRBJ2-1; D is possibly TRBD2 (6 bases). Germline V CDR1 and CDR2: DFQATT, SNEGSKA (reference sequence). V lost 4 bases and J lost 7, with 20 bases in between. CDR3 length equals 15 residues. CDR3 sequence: CSATDSGPAGNEQFF. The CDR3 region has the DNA TGCAGTGCTACAGATAGCGGACCCGCGGGGAATGAGCAGTTCTTC.

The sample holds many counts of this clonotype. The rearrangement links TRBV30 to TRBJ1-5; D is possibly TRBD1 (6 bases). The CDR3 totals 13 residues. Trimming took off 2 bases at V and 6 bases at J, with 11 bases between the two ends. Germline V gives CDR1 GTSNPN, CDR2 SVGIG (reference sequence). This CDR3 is CAWSTEGVQPQHF. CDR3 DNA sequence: TGTGCCTGGAGTACAGAGGGGGTTCAGCCCCAGCATTTT.

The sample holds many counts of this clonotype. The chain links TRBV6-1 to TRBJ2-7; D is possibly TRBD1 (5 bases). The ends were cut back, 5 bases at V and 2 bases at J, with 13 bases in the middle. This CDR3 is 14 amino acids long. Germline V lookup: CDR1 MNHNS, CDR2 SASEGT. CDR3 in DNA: TGTGCCAGCAGTCCGGCAGGGCAGACCTACGAGCAGTACTTC. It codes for CASSPAGQTYEQYF.